This is a list of T cell receptor beta chains from one sample in a study of molecular identifiers for immune sequencing clone quantification. Using its own MiXCR run on the PCR reads, TCRdb lists one record per CDR3 protein. The sample has 300,000 to 400,000 distinct CDR3 sequences, 20% to 25% seen once; the top ten hold over 0.7%. Sequencing used naive CD8+ T cells from blood, with Jurkat cell RNA spiked in. The receptors were gathered from a human donor in good health. Some libraries in this study had Jurkat cell RNA spiked in. Both conserved end residues are part of each CDR3. Fields, in order: CDR3 length, D gene, V gene, clone size, J gene, CDR3 protein, CDR3 DNA. A D gene is named only where the DNA matches it firmly. The size entry is marked missing in some rows and otherwise reads once, few, many or a size class.

>15|TRBD2|TRBV6-2/TRBV6-3|many|TRBJ2-3
CASSLGTSLTDTQYF
TGTGCCAGCAGCCTCGGGACTAGCTTGACAGATACGCAGTATTTT
>15|NA|TRBV28|NA|TRBJ2-7
CASTERLDRSYERYF
TGTGCCAGCACCGAACGACTAGATCGTAGCTACGAGCGGTACTTC
>16|TRBD2|TRBV4-1|few|TRBJ2-5
CASSQVAGGPGETQYF
TGCGCCAGCAGCCAAGTAGCGGGGGGGCCGGGTGAGACCCAGTACTTC
>15|TRBD2|TRBV27|many|TRBJ2-3
CASNLAGGLTDTQYF
TGTGCCAGCAACCTAGCGGGGGGTCTCACAGATACGCAGTATTTT
>15|NA|TRBV6-2/TRBV6-3|many|TRBJ2-7
CASSYAGEAFYEQYF
TGTGCCAGCAGTTACGCAGGGGAGGCTTTCTACGAGCAGTACTTC
>16|NA|TRBV12-3/TRBV12-4|NA|TRBJ1-1
CASSLGTEFTNTEAFF
TGTGCCAGCAGTCTCGGGACGGAATTCACGAACACTGAAGCTTTCTTT
>13|NA|TRBV5-1|many|TRBJ2-7
CASRQGNPYEQYF
TGCGCCAGCAGACAGGGAAACCCCTACGAGCAGTACTTC
>13|NA|TRBV12-3/TRBV12-4|many|TRBJ2-7
CASSHRAGYEQYF
TGTGCCAGCAGTCACCGAGCAGGGTACGAGCAGTACTTC
>17|TRBD1|TRBV18|once|TRBJ2-2
CTSSPTRPGQAYGELFF
TGTACCAGCTCACCAACGCGTCCGGGACAGGCATACGGGGAGCTGTTTTTT
>14|NA|TRBV14|many|TRBJ2-7
CASSQAPGTYEQYF
TGTGCCAGCAGCCAAGCACCGGGGACCTACGAGCAGTACTTC
>14|NA|TRBV2|many|TRBJ2-4
CASRRGEGKNIQYF
TGTGCCAGCAGGAGGGGAGAGGGAAAAAACATTCAGTACTTC
>14|NA|TRBV5-6|NA|TRBJ1-1
CASSLGRMNTDAFF
TGTGCCAGCAGCTTGGGCAGAATGAACACTGACGCTTTCTTT
>16|TRBD2|TRBV3-1|NA|TRBJ2-1
CASSPYLAGPYNEQFF
TGTGCCAGCAGCCCCTATTTAGCGGGTCCTTACAATGAGCAGTTCTTC
>15|TRBD2|TRBV7-9|many|TRBJ2-1
CASSSLAGGLNEQFF
TGTGCCAGCAGCTCACTAGCGGGGGGCCTCAATGAGCAGTTCTTC
>15|TRBD1|TRBV28|NA|TRBJ2-2
CASSLRDRDAGELFF
TGTGCCAGCAGTTTACGGGACAGGGATGCCGGGGAGCTGTTTTTT
>15|TRBD2|TRBV7-9|many|TRBJ2-7
CASSSPGGTTREQYF
TGTGCCAGCAGCTCCCCGGGGGGGACCACGCGCGAGCAGTACTTC
>13|NA|TRBV18|NA|TRBJ2-7
CASSPQPGSEQYF
TGTGCCAGCTCACCACAGCCCGGATCCGAGCAGTACTTC
>14|NA|TRBV6-5|few|TRBJ2-2
CACSYGTRGGELFF
TGTGCCTGCAGTTACGGCACAAGGGGGGGGGAGCTGTTTTTT
>14|NA|TRBV5-4|many|TRBJ2-2
CASSSMVGTGELFF
TGTGCCAGCAGCTCCATGGTTGGCACCGGGGAGCTGTTTTTT
>18|NA|TRBV28|many|TRBJ2-5
CASSLSFRQVQYQETQYF
TGTGCCAGCAGTTTATCATTCCGGCAGGTCCAGTACCAAGAGACCCAGTACTTC
>12|NA|TRBV28|NA|TRBJ1-2
CASSLWGRQYTF
TGTGCCAGCAGTTTATGGGGCAGACAATACACCTTC
>13|NA|TRBV19|many|TRBJ2-2
CASSAMSTGELFF
TGTGCCAGTAGTGCCATGAGCACCGGGGAGCTGTTTTTT
>13|NA|TRBV20-1|many|TRBJ2-4
CSARVQDWNIQYF
TGCAGTGCTAGAGTCCAGGACTGGAACATTCAGTACTTC
>13|NA|TRBV11-3|many|TRBJ2-2
CASSRRVSGELFF
TGTGCCAGCAGCCGAAGGGTTTCCGGGGAGCTGTTTTTT
>15|NA|TRBV4-1|few|TRBJ1-5
CASSQTTGPNQPQHF
TGCGCCAGCAGTCAGACAACAGGCCCCAATCAGCCCCAGCATTTT
>13|NA|TRBV7-9|NA|TRBJ2-7
CASSLGPPYGRYF
TGTGCCAGCAGTCTGGGCCCTCCCTACGGGCGGTACTTC
>16|TRBD2|TRBV4-1|few|TRBJ2-3
CASSQESGGDTDTQYF
TGCGCCAGCAGCCAAGAGTCCGGGGGGGACACAGATACGCAGTATTTT
>14|NA|TRBV15|many|TRBJ2-1
CATSRYTGIVGQFF
TGTGCCACCAGCAGATACACAGGGATTGTAGGGCAGTTCTTC
>13|NA|TRBV28|many|TRBJ1-5
CASSLYWSQPQHF
TGTGCCAGCAGTTTATACTGGAGTCAGCCCCAGCATTTT
>16|NA|TRBV9|many|TRBJ2-3
CASSVEAADTTDTQYF
TGTGCCAGCAGCGTAGAGGCAGCCGACACCACAGATACGCAGTATTTT
>13|NA|TRBV5-4|many|TRBJ2-1
CASSLEGDNEQFF
TGTGCCAGCAGCTTGGAGGGTGATAATGAGCAGTTCTTC